This is a list of T cell receptor beta chains from one sample in a study of Ad26.COV2.S vaccination and SARS-CoV-2 variants. The method was immunoSEQ multiplex PCR; TCRdb's version includes in-frame clones alone and lacks a portion of them. The sample lists about 320,000 clones; around 84% were seen once. Sequencing was performed on peripheral blood, taken in a trial of Ad26.COV2.S vaccine versus placebo. Every receptor here comes from a person between 18 and 65 years old who received the Ad26.COV2.S COVID-19 vaccine or a placebo. Both conserved end residues are part of each CDR3. The order of the fields is V gene, J gene, clone size, D gene, CDR3 protein, CDR3 DNA. D genes are given only for firm matches. Only some rows state a clone size, as once, few, many or a class for expanded clones.

v_gene: TRBV11-3; j_gene: TRBJ2-7; abundance: .; d_gene: TRBD1; CDR3aa: CASSRDRGGEQYF; CDR3nt: TGTGCCAGCAGCCGAGACAGGGGCGGAGAGCAGTACTTC
v_gene: TRBV10-3; j_gene: TRBJ1-4; abundance: .; d_gene: .; CDR3aa: CAISEGQGGEKLFF; CDR3nt: TGTGCCATCAGTGAGGGCCAAGGGGGTGAAAAACTGTTTTTT
v_gene: TRBV6-5; j_gene: TRBJ2-2; abundance: once; d_gene: TRBD1; CDR3aa: CASSWDRGTGELFF; CDR3nt: TGTGCCAGCAGTTGGGACAGGGGAACCGGGGAGCTGTTTTTT
v_gene: TRBV30; j_gene: TRBJ2-7; abundance: .; d_gene: TRBD2; CDR3aa: CAWSHGTSPTYEQYF; CDR3nt: TGTGCCTGGAGTCATGGGACTAGCCCTACCTACGAGCAGTACTTC
v_gene: TRBV4-3; j_gene: TRBJ2-3; abundance: once; d_gene: TRBD2; CDR3aa: CASSQEGAGGPLDTQYF; CDR3nt: TGCGCCAGCAGCCAAGAAGGAGCGGGGGGCCCCCTTGATACGCAGTATTTT
v_gene: TRBV9; j_gene: TRBJ1-2; abundance: .; d_gene: .; CDR3aa: CASSPYQGRDYGYTF; CDR3nt: TGTGCCAGCAGCCCATATCAGGGGAGGGACTATGGCTACACCTTC
v_gene: TRBV6-5; j_gene: TRBJ2-2; abundance: few; d_gene: .; CDR3aa: CASSYSILANTGELFF; CDR3nt: TGTGCCAGCAGTTACTCGATTCTTGCGAACACCGGGGAGCTGTTTTTT
v_gene: TRBV4-3; j_gene: TRBJ1-4; abundance: .; d_gene: .; CDR3aa: CASSQGGVVNEKLFF; CDR3nt: TGCGCCAGCAGCCAAGGGGGGGTAGTTAATGAAAAACTGTTTTTT
v_gene: TRBV2; j_gene: TRBJ2-7; abundance: .; d_gene: TRBD1; CDR3aa: CASNLQGPNYEQYF; CDR3nt: TGTGCCAGCAACCTACAGGGGCCAAACTACGAGCAGTACTTC
v_gene: TRBV19; j_gene: TRBJ1-5; abundance: .; d_gene: .; CDR3aa: CASSPIRGGTLSPQHF; CDR3nt: TGTGCCAGTAGTCCAATCAGGGGAGGGACACTCAGTCCCCAGCATTTT
v_gene: TRBV6-5; j_gene: TRBJ1-1; abundance: .; d_gene: TRBD1; CDR3aa: CASSLRGREAFF; CDR3nt: TGTGCCAGCAGTTTGAGGGGGCGGGAAGCTTTCTTT
v_gene: TRBV5-1; j_gene: TRBJ2-7; abundance: .; d_gene: .; CDR3aa: CASSLSLGGTYEQYF; CDR3nt: TGCGCCAGCAGCTTGTCCCTGGGCGGTACCTACGAGCAGTACTTC
v_gene: TRBV18; j_gene: TRBJ2-7; abundance: .; d_gene: TRBD1; CDR3aa: CASSLDRGSYEQYF; CDR3nt: TGTGCCAGCTCCCTGGACAGGGGATCCTACGAGCAGTACTTC
v_gene: TRBV7-2; j_gene: TRBJ1-5; abundance: .; d_gene: TRBD1; CDR3aa: CASSLTGGGDQPQHF; CDR3nt: TGTGCCAGCAGCCTGACAGGGGGCGGGGATCAGCCCCAGCATTTT
v_gene: TRBV7-9; j_gene: TRBJ1-1; abundance: .; d_gene: TRBD1; CDR3aa: CASSPWTGAEAFF; CDR3nt: TGTGCCAGCAGCCCATGGACAGGGGCTGAAGCTTTCTTT
v_gene: TRBV20-1; j_gene: TRBJ2-3; abundance: .; d_gene: .; CDR3aa: CSASRARGSQWDTQYF; CDR3nt: TGCAGTGCTAGTAGGGCCCGGGGCTCCCAGTGGGATACGCAGTATTTT
v_gene: TRBV29-1; j_gene: TRBJ2-7; abundance: few; d_gene: .; CDR3aa: CSVRPLQGTYEQYF; CDR3nt: TGCAGCGTTAGACCTCTTCAGGGCACCTACGAGCAGTACTTC
v_gene: TRBV6-5; j_gene: TRBJ2-7; abundance: few; d_gene: TRBD1; CDR3aa: CASRDQGQGAWEQYF; CDR3nt: TGTGCCAGCAGGGACCAGGGACAGGGGGCTTGGGAGCAGTACTTC
v_gene: TRBV11-2; j_gene: TRBJ2-3; abundance: .; d_gene: TRBD2; CDR3aa: CASSPRTSGGATDTQYF; CDR3nt: TGTGCCAGCAGCCCCCGGACTAGCGGGGGGGCAACAGATACGCAGTATTTT
v_gene: TRBV6-5; j_gene: TRBJ1-5; abundance: .; d_gene: .; CDR3aa: CASRRNRNQPQHF; CDR3nt: TGTGCCAGCAGACGGAACCGCAATCAGCCCCAGCATTTT
v_gene: TRBV12-3/TRBV12-4; j_gene: TRBJ1-1; abundance: .; d_gene: .; CDR3aa: CASSISRNTEAFF; CDR3nt: TGTGCCAGCAGTATAAGCCGAAACACTGAAGCTTTCTTT
v_gene: TRBV12-3/TRBV12-4; j_gene: TRBJ2-7; abundance: .; d_gene: .; CDR3aa: CASSLTGRYEQYF; CDR3nt: TGTGCCAGCAGTTTGACAGGGAGGTACGAGCAGTACTTC
v_gene: TRBV21-1; j_gene: TRBJ1-2; abundance: .; d_gene: .; CDR3aa: CASTTRGGSNYGYTF; CDR3nt: TGTGCCAGCACCACCCGAGGCGGGTCCAACTATGGCTACACCTTC
v_gene: TRBV19; j_gene: TRBJ1-1; abundance: .; d_gene: .; CDR3aa: CASRTNRVGFRDTEAFF; CDR3nt: TGTGCCAGTAGGACTAACAGGGTAGGTTTCCGAGACACTGAAGCTTTCTTT
v_gene: TRBV7-2; j_gene: TRBJ1-3; abundance: .; d_gene: .; CDR3aa: CASSLGHGAGNTIYF; CDR3nt: TGTGCCAGCAGCTTAGGCCACGGGGCGGGAAACACCATATATTTT
v_gene: TRBV2; j_gene: TRBJ2-2; abundance: .; d_gene: TRBD1; CDR3aa: CASSDLVWGQYTGELFF; CDR3nt: TGTGCCAGCAGTGACTTGGTCTGGGGACAGTACACCGGGGAGCTGTTTTTT
v_gene: TRBV10-3; j_gene: TRBJ2-2; abundance: .; d_gene: TRBD2; CDR3aa: CAISASSSGRNTGELFF; CDR3nt: TGTGCCATCAGTGCCTCCTCTAGCGGGCGGAACACCGGGGAGCTGTTTTTT
v_gene: TRBV4-3; j_gene: TRBJ2-2; abundance: .; d_gene: .; CDR3aa: CASSQDPATNTGELFF; CDR3nt: TGCGCCAGCAGCCAAGATCCAGCTACGAACACCGGGGAGCTGTTTTTT